This T cell receptor (beta chain) was retrieved from a study of blood T cell repertoires in COVID-19. Turning to the study itself: COVID-19 samples collected from the United States, Italy and Spain covered acute and convalescent phases. PBMCs, B-cell-depleted T cells, or T cells were the source of the cDNA or gDNA that made up the material.

Authors' analysis steps: Amplification of reference gene primers provided the estimated nucleated cell counts. This table comes from immunoSEQ multiplex PCR, and its TCRdb copy is limited to in-frame clones, with some not included. D and trimming were read from the DNA, whereas the V and J calls and clone size are those reported in that table. The data show under 200,000 clones, about 80% seen once. Only one count was recorded for this clone. The CDR3 spans 13 residues. The V gene's germline CDR1 is MNHEY and CDR2 SVGAGI. Deletions cut 6 bases from V and 6 bases from J, with 14 bases between. The receptor was derived from a human donor with acute or convalescent COVID-19. The donor label of this sample is uncertain. This chain links TRBV6-5 with TRBJ1-2, with D possibly being TRBD1 (6 bases). Material for sequencing was peripheral blood. CDR3 bases: TGTGCCAGCAGCACAGGGTCGGATGATGGCTACACCTTC. This codes for CASSTGSDDGYTF.